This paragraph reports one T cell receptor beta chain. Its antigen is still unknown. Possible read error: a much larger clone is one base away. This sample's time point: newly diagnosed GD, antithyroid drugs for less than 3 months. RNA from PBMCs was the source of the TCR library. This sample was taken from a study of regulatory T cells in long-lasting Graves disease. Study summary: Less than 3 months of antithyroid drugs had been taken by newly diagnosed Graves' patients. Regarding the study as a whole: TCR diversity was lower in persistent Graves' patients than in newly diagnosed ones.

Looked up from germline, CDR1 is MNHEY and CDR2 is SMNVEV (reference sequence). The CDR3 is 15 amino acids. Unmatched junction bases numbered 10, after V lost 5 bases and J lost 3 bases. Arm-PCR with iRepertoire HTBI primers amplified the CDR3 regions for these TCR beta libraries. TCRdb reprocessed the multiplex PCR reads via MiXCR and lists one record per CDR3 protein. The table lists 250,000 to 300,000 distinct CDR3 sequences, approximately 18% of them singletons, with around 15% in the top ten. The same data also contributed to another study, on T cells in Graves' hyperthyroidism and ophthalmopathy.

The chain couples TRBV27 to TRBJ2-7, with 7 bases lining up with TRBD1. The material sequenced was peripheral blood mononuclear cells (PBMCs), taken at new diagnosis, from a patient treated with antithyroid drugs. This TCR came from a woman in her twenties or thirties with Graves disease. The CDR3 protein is CASSPTGQLLYEQYF. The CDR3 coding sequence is TGTGCCAGCAGTCCAACGGGACAGCTACTCTACGAGCAGTACTTC.